What follows are 12 T cell receptor beta chains derived from one specimen sequenced in a study of long-term antiretroviral therapy in people with HIV (dated 2022 in TCRdb). The immunoSEQ hsTCRB v3.0 assay was used at survey level resolution for TRB variable region sequencing. This immuneACCESS table, as held by TCRdb, lists in-frame sequences with V and J called but not all clones. Of the missing ones, under half trace to an unresolved V gene in checked studies; the others have no known cause. This sample lists some 11,000 clones; 76% were detected once. The ten top clones hold around 17% of the sample. The material was unsorted PBMCs, obtained at the start of antiretroviral therapy, before treatment. The receptor set was obtained from a man aged 30 to 39 with HIV.

This clone has just a few counts. This chain connects TRBV7-6 to TRBJ2-3; D unresolved. Germline assignment: CDR1 SGHVS and CDR2 FNYEAQ. The CDR3 spans 11 residues. The ends were cut back, 4 bases at V and 12 bases at J, with 11 bases in the middle. CDR3 DNA: TGTGCCAGCAGCTCTCCGGGTAATCAGTATTTT. As protein: CASSSPGNQYF. Combining the CDR3 with reference TRBV7-6 and TRBJ2-3 gives the whole variable domain GAGVSQSPRYKVTKRGQDVALRCDPISGHVSLYWYRQALGQGPEFLTYFNYEAQQDKSGLPNDRFSAERPEGSISTLTIQRTEQRDSAMYRCASSSPGNQYFGPGTRLTVL.

The chain has TRBV5-4 and TRBJ1-1, with a tentative D call TRBD1 (6 bases). V lost 5 bases, J lost 0 bases, and 8 bases lay in between. CDR1 is SGHNT, CDR2 YYREEE, per germline (reference sequence). The CDR3 is 13 residues long. The CDR3 spells CASRGQMNTEAFF. In nucleotides, the CDR3 is TGTGCCAGCAGGGGACAAATGAACACTGAAGCTTTCTTT.

This clone was seen just once. The genes are TRBV5-6 and TRBJ2-7; 10 nucleotides match TRBD1. Germline loops: CDR1 SGHDT, CDR2 YYEEEE. CDR3 length: 15 residues. V shed 2 bases, J shed 4 bases, and the junction held 6 bases outside the gene matches. The CDR3 spells CASSFLGTGEYEQYF. The DNA of the CDR3 is TGTGCCAGCAGCTTTCTCGGGACAGGGGAGTACGAGCAGTACTTC. Filled out from reference TRBV5-6 and TRBJ2-7, the complete variable domain reads DAGVTQSPTHLIKTRGQQVTLRCSPKSGHDTVSWYQQALGQGPQFIFQYYEEEERQRGNFPDRFSGHQFPNYSSELNVNALLLGDSALYLCASSFLGTGEYEQYFGPGTRLTVT.

The chain has TRBV6-1 and TRBJ2-7, with 10 bases lining up with TRBD1. J was trimmed by 3 bases and V by 7 bases; bases with no gene match: 9. The CDR3 totals 15 residues. CDR1 is MNHNS, CDR2 SASEGT, per germline. In DNA, the CDR3 is TGTGCCAGCATCTACTCCGGGACAGGGGTCTACGAGCAGTACTTC. Translated, it gives CASIYSGTGVYEQYF.

The CDR3: CASELGRGTEAFF. As DNA, the CDR3 is TGCGCCAGCGAATTGGGAAGAGGCACTGAAGCTTTCTTT. The rearrangement uses TRBV10-2 and TRBJ1-1; D unresolved. V was shortened by 8 bases and J by 4 bases, with 14 bases between the two germline ends. The CDR3 loop spans 13 amino acids. CDR1 is WSHSY and CDR2 is SAAADI in the germline V gene.

The rearrangement joins TRBV29-1 to TRBJ2-1, with 9 positions matching TRBD2. The junction had 10 bases not matched to a gene; V was cut back by 3 bases and J by 4 bases. Germline V gene data show CDR1 as SQVTM and CDR2 as ANQGSEA. CDR3 length equals 16 residues. Here the CDR3 reads CSVEGERTSEYNEQFF. The CDR3 bases are TGCAGCGTTGAGGGGGAAAGGACTAGCGAGTACAATGAGCAGTTCTTC.

J is TRBJ2-1 and V is TRBV6-4, with TRBD2 matching over 7 bases. There are 15 residues in the CDR3. Trimming at V came to 0 bases and at J to 7 bases, leaving 6 bases not matched to a gene. Per germline, CDR1 MRHNA and CDR2 SNTAGT. CDR3 sequence (DNA): TGTGCCAGCAGTGACTCGGCGGGAGTAGGAAATGAGCAGTTCTTC. This translates into CASSDSAGVGNEQFF.

The V gene is TRBV7-9, the J gene TRBJ2-1; 9 nucleotides agree with TRBD1. The CDR3 length is 11 residues. V dropped 5 bases and J dropped 16; count of bases not matched to a gene: 6. The germline V gene encodes CDR1 SEHNR and CDR2 FQNEAQ (reference sequence). In DNA form, the CDR3 reads TGTGCCAGCAGCACAGGGGGCTTGGGATTCTTC. Its translation: CASSTGGLGFF.

The gene calls are TRBV11-2 and TRBJ1-4; no definite D call. The V gene's germline CDR1 is SGHAT and CDR2 FQNNGV. This CDR3 contains 13 residues. Trimming pared 0 bases from V and 11 bases from J, leaving 10 bases between. The CDR3 loop reads CASSLEAPGKLFF. The CDR3 DNA reads as TGTGCCAGCAGCTTAGAAGCCCCGGGTAAACTGTTTTTT. Looking up the rest from reference TRBV11-2 and TRBJ1-4 gives the full variable domain: EAGVAQSPRYKIIEKRQSVAFWCNPISGHATLYWYQQILGQGPKLLIQFQNNGVVDDSQLPKDRFSAERLKGVDSTLKIQPAKLEDSAVYLCASSLEAPGKLFFGSGTQLSVL.

This clone came up a few times. This chain links TRBV27 with TRBJ2-7; perhaps TRBD1 as D (6 bases). V lost 5 bases, J lost 3 bases, and 11 bases lay in between. The CDR3 runs to 13 residues. CDR1 and CDR2 from the germline V gene are MNHEY and SMNVEV (reference sequence). The CDR3: CASSRTGRYEQYF. CDR3 in DNA: TGTGCCAGCAGTCGAACAGGGCGCTACGAGCAGTACTTC.

CDR3: CSVGGYYGYTF. CDR3 DNA: TGCAGCGTTGGGGGATATTATGGCTACACCTTC. This chain links TRBV29-1 with TRBJ1-2; D not certain. V was trimmed by 4 bases and J by 5 bases, leaving 8 bases between them. Germline CDR1 reads SQVTM; CDR2 reads ANQGSEA. This CDR3 comprises 11 residues.

The rearrangement uses TRBV27 and TRBJ2-1, with TRBD2 matching 13 bases. V dropped 7 bases and J dropped 7; count of bases not matched to a gene: 7. The V gene's germline CDR1 is MNHEY and CDR2 SMNVEV (reference sequence). The CDR3 runs to 15 residues. CDR3 nucleotides: TGTGCCAGCACCATCACTAGCGGGGGGGGAAATGAGCAGTTCTTC. It encodes CASTITSGGGNEQFF.